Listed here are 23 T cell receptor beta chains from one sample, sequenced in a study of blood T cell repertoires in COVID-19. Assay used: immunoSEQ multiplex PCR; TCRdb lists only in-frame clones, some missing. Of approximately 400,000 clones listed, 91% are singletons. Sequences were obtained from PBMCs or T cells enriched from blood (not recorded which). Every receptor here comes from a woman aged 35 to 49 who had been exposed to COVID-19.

CDR3 DNA sequence: TGTGCCAGCAGTCCCCCAGGGAATGAGCAGTTCTTC. Its translation is CASSPPGNEQFF. The chain employs TRBV6-5 and TRBJ2-1; D might be TRBD1 (5 bases). V gave up 5 bases and J gave up 7 bases, with 9 bases separating them. Germline V CDR1 and CDR2: MNHEY, SVGAGI. The CDR3 spans 12 residues.

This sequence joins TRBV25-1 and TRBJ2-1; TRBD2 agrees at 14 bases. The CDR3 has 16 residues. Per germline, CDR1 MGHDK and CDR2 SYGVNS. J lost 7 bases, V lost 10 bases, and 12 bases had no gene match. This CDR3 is CATLGTSGSLMNEQFF. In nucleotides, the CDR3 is TGTGCCACCCTAGGGACTAGCGGGAGTTTGATGAATGAGCAGTTCTTC.

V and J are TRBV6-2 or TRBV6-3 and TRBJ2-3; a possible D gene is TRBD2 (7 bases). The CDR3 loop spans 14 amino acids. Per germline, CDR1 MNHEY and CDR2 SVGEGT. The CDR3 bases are TGTTGCAGCAGTAGGGGGGGTGTACCAGATACGCAGTATTTT. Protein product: CCSSRGGVPDTQYF.

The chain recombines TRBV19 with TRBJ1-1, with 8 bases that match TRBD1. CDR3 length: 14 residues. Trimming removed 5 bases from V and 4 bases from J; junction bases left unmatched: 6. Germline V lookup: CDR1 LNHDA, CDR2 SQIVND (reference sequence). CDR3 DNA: TGTGCCAGTAGTCCCAGGGGGCGTAGCACTGAAGCTTTCTTT. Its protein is CASSPRGRSTEAFF.

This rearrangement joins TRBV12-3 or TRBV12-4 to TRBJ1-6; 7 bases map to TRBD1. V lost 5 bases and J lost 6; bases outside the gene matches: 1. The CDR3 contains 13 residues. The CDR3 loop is CASSTGVNSPLHF. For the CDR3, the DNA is TGTGCCAGCAGTACAGGGGTTAATTCACCCCTCCACTTT.

CDR3 DNA: TGCGCCAGCAGGGCCTGGACTAGCGGAGTGGGAGATACGCAGTATTTT. Translation: CASRAWTSGVGDTQYF. The V call is TRBV10-2, the J call TRBJ2-3, with 10 bases aligning to TRBD2. Per germline, CDR1 WSHSY and CDR2 SAAADI. This CDR3 is built from 16 residues. V shed 6 bases, J shed 5 bases, and the junction held 11 bases outside the gene matches.

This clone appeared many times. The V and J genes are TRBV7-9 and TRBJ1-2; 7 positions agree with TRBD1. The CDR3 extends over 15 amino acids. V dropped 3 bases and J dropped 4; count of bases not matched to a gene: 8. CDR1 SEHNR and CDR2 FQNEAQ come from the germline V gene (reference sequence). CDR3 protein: CASSFDREFGYGYTF. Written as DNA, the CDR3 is TGTGCCAGCAGCTTCGACAGGGAATTTGGCTATGGCTACACCTTC. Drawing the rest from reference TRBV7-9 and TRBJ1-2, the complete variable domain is DTGVSQNPRHKITKRGQNVTFRCDPISEHNRLYWYRQTLGQGPEFLTYFQNEAQLEKSRLLSDRFSAERPKGSFSTLEIQRTEQGDSAMYLCASSFDREFGYGYTFGSGTRLTVV.

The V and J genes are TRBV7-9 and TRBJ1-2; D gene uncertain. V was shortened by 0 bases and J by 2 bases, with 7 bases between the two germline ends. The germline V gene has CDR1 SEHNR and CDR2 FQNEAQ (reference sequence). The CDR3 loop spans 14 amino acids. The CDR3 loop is CASSLAYGNYGYTF. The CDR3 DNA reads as TGTGCCAGCAGCTTAGCTTACGGGAACTATGGCTACACCTTC.

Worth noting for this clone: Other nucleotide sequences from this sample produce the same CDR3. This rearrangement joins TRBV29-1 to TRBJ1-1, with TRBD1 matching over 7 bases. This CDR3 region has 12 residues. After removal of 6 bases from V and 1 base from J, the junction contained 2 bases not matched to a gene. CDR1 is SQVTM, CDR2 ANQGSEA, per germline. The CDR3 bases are TGCAGCGTACGACAGGGGAACACTGAAGCTTTCTTT. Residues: CSVRQGNTEAFF.

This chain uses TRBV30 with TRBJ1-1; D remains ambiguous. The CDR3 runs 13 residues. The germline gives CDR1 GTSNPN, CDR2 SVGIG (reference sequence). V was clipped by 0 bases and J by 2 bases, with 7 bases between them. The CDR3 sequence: CAWSVKKNTEAFF. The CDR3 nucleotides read TGTGCCTGGAGTGTTAAAAAAAACACTGAAGCTTTCTTT. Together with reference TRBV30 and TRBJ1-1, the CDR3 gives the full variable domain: SQTIHQWPATLVQPVGSPLSLECTVEGTSNPNLYWYRQAAGRGLQLLFYSVGIGQISSEVPQNLSASRPQDRQFILSSKKLLLSDSGFYLCAWSVKKNTEAFFGQGTRLTVV.

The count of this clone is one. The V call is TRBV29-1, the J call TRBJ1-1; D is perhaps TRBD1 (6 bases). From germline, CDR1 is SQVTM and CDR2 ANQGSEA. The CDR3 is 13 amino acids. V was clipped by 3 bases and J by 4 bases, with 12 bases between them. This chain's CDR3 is CSVDWGGGTEAFF. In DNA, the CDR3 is TGCAGCGTTGATTGGGGGGGCGGCACTGAAGCTTTCTTT.

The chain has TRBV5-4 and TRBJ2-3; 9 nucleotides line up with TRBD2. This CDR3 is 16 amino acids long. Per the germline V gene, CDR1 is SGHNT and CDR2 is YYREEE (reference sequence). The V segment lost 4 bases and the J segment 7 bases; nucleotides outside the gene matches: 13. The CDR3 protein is CASSGGPSGDSNTQYF. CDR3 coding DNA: TGTGCCAGCAGCGGGGGACCTAGCGGGGATTCGAATACGCAGTATTTT. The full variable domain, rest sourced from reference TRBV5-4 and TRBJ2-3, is ETGVTQSPTHLIKTRGQQVTLRCSSQSGHNTVSWYQQALGQGPQFIFQYYREEENGRGNFPPRFSGLQFPNYSSELNVNALELDDSALYLCASSGGPSGDSNTQYFGPGTRLTVL.

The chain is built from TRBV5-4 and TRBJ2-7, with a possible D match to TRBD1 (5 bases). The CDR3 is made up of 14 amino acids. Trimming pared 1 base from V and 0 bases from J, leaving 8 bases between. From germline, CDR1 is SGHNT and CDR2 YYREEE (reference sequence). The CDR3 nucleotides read TGTGCCAGCAGCTTGCAGGGCGGCTCCTACGAGCAGTACTTC. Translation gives CASSLQGGSYEQYF. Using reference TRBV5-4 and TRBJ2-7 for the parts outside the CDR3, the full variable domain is ETGVTQSPTHLIKTRGQQVTLRCSSQSGHNTVSWYQQALGQGPQFIFQYYREEENGRGNFPPRFSGLQFPNYSSELNVNALELDDSALYLCASSLQGGSYEQYFGPGTRLTVT.

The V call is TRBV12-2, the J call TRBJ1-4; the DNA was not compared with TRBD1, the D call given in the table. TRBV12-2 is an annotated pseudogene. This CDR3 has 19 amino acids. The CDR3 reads CASRLAQLSPGSTNEKLFF. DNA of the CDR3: TGTGCAAGTCGCTTAGCTCAACTATCCCCAGGGTCAACTAATGAAAAACTGTTTTTT.

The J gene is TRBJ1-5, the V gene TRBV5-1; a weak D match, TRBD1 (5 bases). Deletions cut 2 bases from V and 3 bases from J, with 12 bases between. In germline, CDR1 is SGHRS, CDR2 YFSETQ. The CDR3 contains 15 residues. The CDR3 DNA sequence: TGCGCCAGCAGCTTTGGGGCGGGGGTCAATCAGCCCCAGCATTTT. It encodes CASSFGAGVNQPQHF.

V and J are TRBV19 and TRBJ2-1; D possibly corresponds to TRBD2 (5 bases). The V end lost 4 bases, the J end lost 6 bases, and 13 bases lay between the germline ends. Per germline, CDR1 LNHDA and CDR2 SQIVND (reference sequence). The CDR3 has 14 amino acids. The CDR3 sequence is CASSRLEGSNEQFF. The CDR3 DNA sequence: TGTGCCAGTAGTAGGTTAGAGGGTTCCAATGAGCAGTTCTTC.

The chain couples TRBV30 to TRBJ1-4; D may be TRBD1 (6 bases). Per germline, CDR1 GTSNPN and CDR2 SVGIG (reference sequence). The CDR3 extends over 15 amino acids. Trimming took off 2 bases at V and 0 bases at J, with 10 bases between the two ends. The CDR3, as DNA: TGTGCCTGGAGTTCGCAGGGGCCAACTAATGAAAAACTGTTTTTT. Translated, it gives CAWSSQGPTNEKLFF. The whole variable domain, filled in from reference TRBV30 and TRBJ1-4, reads SQTIHQWPATLVQPVGSPLSLECTVEGTSNPNLYWYRQAAGRGLQLLFYSVGIGQISSEVPQNLSASRPQDRQFILSSKKLLLSDSGFYLCAWSSQGPTNEKLFFGSGTQLSVL.

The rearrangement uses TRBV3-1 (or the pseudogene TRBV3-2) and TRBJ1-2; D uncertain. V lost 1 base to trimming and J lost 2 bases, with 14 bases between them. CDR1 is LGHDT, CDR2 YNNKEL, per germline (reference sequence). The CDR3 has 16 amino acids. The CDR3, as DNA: TGTGCCAGCAGCCAAGTATTTAGCACTGAGAACTATGGCTACACCTTC. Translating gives CASSQVFSTENYGYTF.

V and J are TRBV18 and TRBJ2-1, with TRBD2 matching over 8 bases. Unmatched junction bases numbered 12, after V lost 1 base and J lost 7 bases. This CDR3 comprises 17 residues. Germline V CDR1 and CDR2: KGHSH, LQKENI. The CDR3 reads CASSPRSSGSLTNEQFF. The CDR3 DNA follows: TGTGCCAGCTCACCACGCTCAAGCGGGAGTCTTACTAATGAGCAGTTCTTC.

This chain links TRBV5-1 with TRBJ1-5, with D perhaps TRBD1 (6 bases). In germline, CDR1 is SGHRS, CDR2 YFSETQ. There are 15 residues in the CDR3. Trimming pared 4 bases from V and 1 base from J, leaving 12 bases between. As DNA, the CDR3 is TGCGCCAGCAGCCCCGGACAGCCCAGCAATCAGCCCCAGCATTTT. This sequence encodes CASSPGQPSNQPQHF.

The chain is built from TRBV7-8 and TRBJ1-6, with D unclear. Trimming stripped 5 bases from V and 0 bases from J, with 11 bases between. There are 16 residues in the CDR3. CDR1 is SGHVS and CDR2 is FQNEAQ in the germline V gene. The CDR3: CASSERVYSYNSPLHF. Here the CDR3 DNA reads TGTGCCAGCAGCGAACGAGTTTACTCCTATAATTCACCCCTCCACTTT.

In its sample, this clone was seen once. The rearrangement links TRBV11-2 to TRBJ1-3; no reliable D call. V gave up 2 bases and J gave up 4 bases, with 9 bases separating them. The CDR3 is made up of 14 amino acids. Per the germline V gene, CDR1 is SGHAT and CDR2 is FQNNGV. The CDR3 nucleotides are TGTGCCAGCAGCTTAAGCACTGCAGGAAACACCATATATTTT. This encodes CASSLSTAGNTIYF.

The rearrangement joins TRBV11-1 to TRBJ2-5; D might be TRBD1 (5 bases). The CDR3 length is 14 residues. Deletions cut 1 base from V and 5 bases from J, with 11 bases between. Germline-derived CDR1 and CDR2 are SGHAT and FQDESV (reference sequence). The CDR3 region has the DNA TGTGCCAGCAGCTTAGTTTGGGGCTGGGAGACCCAGTACTTC. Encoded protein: CASSLVWGWETQYF.